This note documents a single T cell receptor beta chain sequence. The target antigen is unknown. The data stem from a study of T cell responses to AZD1222 COVID-19 vaccine. The study's findings and limits: Seropositivity was recorded at baseline in only a handful of AZD1222 recipients.

CDR3 length equals 16 residues. The V and J ends lost 4 bases and 1 base, in that order; junction bases with no gene match: 4. Per the germline V gene, CDR1 is LNHNV and CDR2 is YYDKDF (reference sequence). TCRdb's table, derived via immunoSEQ multiplex PCR, lists solely in-frame clones and lacks some. The sample lists 80,000 to 100,000 clones; roughly 84% were seen once. This sequence joins TRBV15 and TRBJ2-4, with 10 bases aligning to TRBD1. The source was peripheral blood, collected on day 0 of AZD1222 vaccination. This TCR was sampled from an adult in good health. The CDR3 protein is CATSIPGQGAKNIQYF. For the CDR3, the DNA is TGTGCCACCAGCATTCCGGGACAGGGGGCCAAAAACATTCAGTACTTC.